The subject of this entry is one T cell receptor beta chain. Its cognate antigen is unknown. This entry belongs to a study of type 1 and type 2 diabetes patients. Study summary: Participants included type 1 and type 2 diabetes patients plus nondiabetic controls. The whole study generated approximately 20 million paired-end reads. CD4+ or CD8+ T cells were positively selected from PBMCs with microbeads.

Points from the study as a whole: Age and gender were not matched between study groups, possibly biasing interpretation.

PCR was run on genomic DNA. The TCR beta CDR3 region was amplified using 30 forward and 13 reverse primers. MiXCR, run by TCRdb on the multiplex PCR reads, gives a single entry per CDR3 protein. The sample records 250,000 or so distinct CDR3 sequences, over 45% being singletons. The trim removed 6 bases at V and 6 bases at J, leaving 11 bases unmatched. The germline gives CDR1 MNHEY, CDR2 SMNVEV (reference sequence). The CDR3 contains 15 residues. This sequence originates from a man aged 18 to 30 with type 2 diabetes. This chain connects TRBV27 to TRBJ2-1; 7 positions agree with TRBD1. The sequenced sample consisted of peripheral blood mononuclear cells (PBMCs). The CDR3 here is CASSQTGSGINEQFF. In DNA, the CDR3 is TGTGCCAGCAGCCAGACAGGGTCGGGTATCAATGAGCAGTTCTTC.